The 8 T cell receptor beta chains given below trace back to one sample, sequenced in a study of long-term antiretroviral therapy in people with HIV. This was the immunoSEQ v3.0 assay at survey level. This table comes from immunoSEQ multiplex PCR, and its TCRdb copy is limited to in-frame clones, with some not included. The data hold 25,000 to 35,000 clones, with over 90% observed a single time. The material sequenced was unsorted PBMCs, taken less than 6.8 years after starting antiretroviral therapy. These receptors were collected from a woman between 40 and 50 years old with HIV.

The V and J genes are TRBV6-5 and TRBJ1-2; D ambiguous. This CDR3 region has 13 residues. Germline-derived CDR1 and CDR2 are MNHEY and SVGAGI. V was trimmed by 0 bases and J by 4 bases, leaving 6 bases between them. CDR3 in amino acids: CASSYSLRYGYTF. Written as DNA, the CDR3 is TGTGCCAGCAGTTACTCCCTCCGCTATGGCTACACCTTC.

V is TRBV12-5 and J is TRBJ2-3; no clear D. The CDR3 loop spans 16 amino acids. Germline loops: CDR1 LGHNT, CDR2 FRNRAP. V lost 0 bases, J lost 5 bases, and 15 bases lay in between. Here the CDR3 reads CASGLVRVSTQDTQYF. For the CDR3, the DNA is TGTGCTAGTGGTTTGGTACGGGTTTCGACTCAAGATACGCAGTATTTT.

The CDR3 nucleotides are TGTGCCAGCAGTTGGACTCTGTACCAAGAGACCCAGTACTTC. Amino acid sequence: CASSWTLYQETQYF. This chain links TRBV6-6 with TRBJ2-5; maybe TRBD2 (5 bases). Germline CDR1 reads MNHNY; CDR2 reads SVGAGI (reference sequence). The CDR3 is made up of 14 amino acids. The V gene lost 4 bases and the J gene lost 0 bases, with 9 bases spanning the gap.

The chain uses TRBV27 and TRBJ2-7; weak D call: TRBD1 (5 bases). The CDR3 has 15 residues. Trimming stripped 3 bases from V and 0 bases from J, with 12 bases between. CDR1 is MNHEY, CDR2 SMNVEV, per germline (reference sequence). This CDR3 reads CASSLQGVSSYEQYF. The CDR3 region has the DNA TGTGCCAGCAGTTTGCAGGGCGTTTCCTCCTACGAGCAGTACTTC.

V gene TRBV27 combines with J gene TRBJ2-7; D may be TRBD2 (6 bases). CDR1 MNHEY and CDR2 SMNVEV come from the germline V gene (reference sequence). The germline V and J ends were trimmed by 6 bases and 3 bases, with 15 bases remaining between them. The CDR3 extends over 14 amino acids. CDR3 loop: CASRRTEGGYEQYF. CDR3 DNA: TGTGCCAGCAGACGGACTGAGGGAGGCTACGAGCAGTACTTC.

The CDR3 sequence: CASSEARSGYTF. CDR3 nucleotide sequence: TGTGCCAGCAGTGAAGCTCGTAGTGGCTACACCTTC. The chain couples TRBV2 to TRBJ1-2; D uncertain. V lost 0 bases and J 7 bases, leaving 6 bases between the germline ends. The CDR3 totals 12 residues. Germline values: CDR1 SNHLY, CDR2 FYNNEI.

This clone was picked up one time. The CDR3 sequence is CASTTGRVWETQYF. In DNA, the CDR3 is TGTGCCAGCACCACCGGGAGGGTTTGGGAGACCCAGTACTTC. The genes are TRBV7-2 and TRBJ2-5, with 8 bases lining up with TRBD2. The CDR3 is 14 amino acids. With V trimmed by 7 bases and J by 5 bases, 9 bases remained unmatched. Germline V lookup: CDR1 SGHTA, CDR2 FQGNSA.

As DNA, the CDR3 is TGTGCCAGCTCCGGGACAGGAACAGCTAACTATGGCTACACCTTC. This encodes CASSGTGTANYGYTF. The chain is built from TRBV6-5 and TRBJ1-2; 8 nucleotides line up with TRBD1. This CDR3 has 15 amino acids. J gave up 0 bases and V 8 bases, and 8 bases lay outside the gene matches. The germline V gene has CDR1 MNHEY and CDR2 SVGAGI.